This TCR beta chain was sequenced for a study of PD-L1 blockade in urothelial cancer. The overall study: Each participant's history included 0 to 3 prior chemotherapy regimens. Median blood clonality was roughly 0.072, with about 81,000 unique TCRs.

This clone was recorded once. TCRdb keeps only in-frame clones here, not all; method: immunoSEQ multiplex PCR. Seen here are 46,000 or so clones, 70% to 90% observed once, and the top ten hold 7.6%. CDR1 and CDR2 (germline): SGHRS, YFSETQ. The V end lost 6 bases, the J end lost 4 bases, and 18 bases lay between the germline ends. The CDR3 sequence is 15 residues long. This specimen consisted of PBMCs, obtained around atezolizumab (anti-PD-L1) treatment. The clonotype comes from a man aged 55 to 69 with urothelial cancer. The rearrangement links TRBV5-1 to TRBJ2-3; D is unresolved. The CDR3 coding sequence is TGCGCCAGCACCTACTACCCCCTCGATGCAGATACGCAGTATTTT. Its protein is CASTYYPLDADTQYF.